The 6 T cell receptor beta chains below all came from one sample that was sequenced in a study of blood T cell repertoires in COVID-19. Repertoires were generated with immunoSEQ multiplex PCR, while TCRdb's copy carries only in-frame clones and drops some. The sample holds about 320,000 clones, more than 70% seen once. Sequenced material: peripheral blood. Every receptor here comes from a woman aged 25 to 39 with COVID-19, enrolled during active disease.

Only a few counts were recorded for this clone. V is TRBV7-9 and J is TRBJ1-1, with D perhaps matching TRBD1 (6 bases). CDR3 size: 12 residues. The germline V and J ends were trimmed by 6 bases and 7 bases, with 12 bases remaining between them. Germline CDR1 and CDR2: SEHNR and FQNEAQ (reference sequence). CDR3 protein: CASRPGTIEAFF. The CDR3 DNA reads TGTGCCAGCAGGCCCGGGACAATTGAAGCTTTCTTT. Complete variable domain (other parts from reference TRBV7-9 and TRBJ1-1): DTGVSQNPRHKITKRGQNVTFRCDPISEHNRLYWYRQTLGQGPEFLTYFQNEAQLEKSRLLSDRFSAERPKGSFSTLEIQRTEQGDSAMYLCASRPGTIEAFFGQGTRLTVV.

The chain is built from TRBV7-9 and TRBJ2-3, with unresolved D. The CDR3 sequence is 11 residues long. With 7 bases removed from V and 3 bases from J, the gap between germline ends came to 5 bases. Per germline, CDR1 SEHNR and CDR2 FQNEAQ (reference sequence). CDR3 coding DNA: TGTGCCAGCACCTCTACAGATACGCAGTATTTT. The encoded protein is CASTSTDTQYF.

The chain combines TRBV11-3 with TRBJ1-2; D might be TRBD1 (5 bases). The CDR3 length is 14 residues. From germline, CDR1 is SGHNT and CDR2 YENEEA. The germline V and J ends were trimmed by 1 base and 7 bases, with 13 bases remaining between them. The CDR3 coding sequence is TGTGCCAGCAGCTTAGGGACTCGGGGGGTTGGCTACACCTTC. It codes for CASSLGTRGVGYTF.

The rearrangement links TRBV15 to TRBJ1-1; D might be TRBD1 (5 bases). The CDR3 runs 14 residues. Germline V gives CDR1 LNHNV, CDR2 YYDKDF (reference sequence). The V end was cut by 4 bases, the J end by 1 base, with 10 bases between. The CDR3 DNA reads as TGTGCCACCAGCACCGGGGGAGAGAACACTGAAGCTTTCTTT. Its translation: CATSTGGENTEAFF.

The chain combines TRBV6-1 with TRBJ1-2; a possible D gene is TRBD1 (5 bases). Between the trimmed V and J ends, which lost 2 bases and 4 bases, there was a span of 14 bases. From germline, CDR1 is MNHNS and CDR2 SASEGT. The length of the CDR3 is 15 residues. CDR3 in DNA: TGTGCCAGCAGTGAAACGACAGTACCCGTCTATGGCTACACCTTC. Protein: CASSETTVPVYGYTF.

CDR3 in DNA: TGCGCCAGCAGCCCCCCGATCCATGAATTGGGAGCCCATTACGAGCAGTACTTC. Translation gives CASSPPIHELGAHYEQYF. V gene TRBV4-1 combines with J gene TRBJ2-7, with a weak D call TRBD2 (5 bases). CDR1 is MGHRA, CDR2 YSYEKL, per germline. V lost 4 bases and J 4 bases, leaving 26 bases between the germline ends. The CDR3 covers 18 residues.